The clone carrying this TCR beta chain was counted between two and nine times. Germline V gene data show CDR1 as SGHTA and CDR2 as FQGNSA. The CDR3 contains 15 residues. With V trimmed by 2 bases and J by 4 bases, 8 bases remained unmatched. TCRdb independently ran MiXCR on the RT-PCR reads; one entry per CDR3 protein. The sample lists around 700,000 distinct CDR3 sequences; 14% were seen once. J is TRBJ2-7 and V is TRBV7-2, with 7 bases that match TRBD2. This clonotype was sampled from a female donor in good health, serving as a healthy control. The sequenced sample consisted of memory CD4+ T cells from blood. CDR3: CASSLSYASGYEQYF. CDR3 DNA: TGTGCCAGCAGCTTAAGTTATGCTAGCGGTTACGAGCAGTACTTC.